One sample yielded the 23 T cell receptor beta chains listed below, sequenced in a study of blood T cell repertoires in COVID-19. Produced via immunoSEQ multiplex PCR; TCRdb's table is partial and in-frame only. The sample contains roughly 80,000 clones, 88% of which appear only once. Sequencing was carried out using peripheral blood. These receptors were taken from a human donor in a cohort sampled during active COVID-19.

The chain links TRBV5-1 to TRBJ2-1, with D possibly being TRBD1 (5 bases). Trimming pared 3 bases from V and 5 bases from J, leaving 12 bases between. The germline V gene encodes CDR1 SGHRS and CDR2 YFSETQ. This CDR3 is 14 amino acids long. CDR3 nucleotide sequence: TGCGCCAGCAGCTCCAGTGGCAGGGACAATGAGCAGTTCTTC. Translated, it gives CASSSSGRDNEQFF. The full variable domain, with the rest looked up from reference TRBV5-1 and TRBJ2-1, is KAGVTQTPRYLIKTRGQQVTLSCSPISGHRSVSWYQQTPGQGLQFLFEYFSETQRNKGNFPGRFSGRQFSNSRSEMNVSTLELGDSALYLCASSSSGRDNEQFFGPGTRLTVL.

The chain links TRBV28 to TRBJ2-1; 8 bases match TRBD1. The germline V gene encodes CDR1 MDHEN and CDR2 SYDVKM. Germline trimming cut 7 bases from V and 2 bases from J; bases unmatched to any gene: 7. This CDR3 has 15 amino acids. The CDR3, as DNA: TGTGCCAGCAAGAGACAGGGGATAGCCTACAATGAGCAGTTCTTC. This translates into CASKRQGIAYNEQFF.

The rearrangement uses TRBV28 and TRBJ1-5; 7 bases align to TRBD1. The J segment lost 9 bases and the V segment lost 5 bases, leaving 10 bases of the junction unmatched. Germline CDR1 MDHEN, CDR2 SYDVKM. The CDR3 runs to 14 residues. The CDR3 sequence: CASSRDRVGGPQHF. The DNA for the CDR3 is TGTGCCAGCAGTCGTGACAGGGTCGGAGGGCCCCAGCATTTT.

This clone was counted only a few times. The chain joins TRBV30 to TRBJ1-5; no firm D call. Germline CDR1 is GTSNPN and CDR2 is SVGIG (reference sequence). V gave up 0 bases and J gave up 4 bases, with 7 bases separating them. The CDR3 contains 13 residues. The DNA of the CDR3 is TGTGCCTGGAGTGTTGCGGGTAATCAGCCCCAGCATTTT. Protein sequence: CAWSVAGNQPQHF.

The genes are TRBV6-2 or TRBV6-3 and TRBJ1-6; 7 nucleotides match TRBD1. V was clipped by 6 bases and J by 5 bases; unmatched bases: 10. This CDR3 has 16 amino acids. CDR1 is MNHEY and CDR2 is SVGEGT in the germline V gene. CDR3 DNA sequence: TGTGCCAGCAGCGACAGGGAAACGAGAAATAATTCACCCCTCCACTTT. It translates to CASSDRETRNNSPLHF.

The chain carries TRBV5-6 and TRBJ1-5, with D unclear. This CDR3 region has 15 residues. V shed 0 bases and J shed 2 bases, with 9 bases lying between them. Germline CDR1 and CDR2: SGHDT and YYEEEE. The CDR3 reads CASSLGPRGNQPQHF. In DNA form, the CDR3 reads TGTGCCAGCAGCTTGGGGCCCCGGGGCAATCAGCCCCAGCATTTT. The full variable domain, completed using reference TRBV5-6 and TRBJ1-5, is DAGVTQSPTHLIKTRGQQVTLRCSPKSGHDTVSWYQQALGQGPQFIFQYYEEEERQRGNFPDRFSGHQFPNYSSELNVNALLLGDSALYLCASSLGPRGNQPQHFGDGTRLSIL.

This clone was seen once. CDR3 amino acids: CATSERGSTTDTQYF. Here the CDR3 DNA reads TGTGCCACCAGTGAAAGGGGTAGTACCACAGATACGCAGTATTTT. The chain carries TRBV24-1 and TRBJ2-3, with a tentative D call TRBD1 (5 bases). The CDR3 spans 15 residues. CDR1 KGHDR and CDR2 SFDVKD come from the germline V gene. The V and J ends lost 4 bases and 2 bases respectively, with 12 bases between them.

The chain couples TRBV13 to TRBJ2-5; 10 bases match TRBD2. The V gene end was trimmed by 7 bases and the J gene end by 4 bases; junction bases not matched to a gene: 9. Looked up from germline, CDR1 is PRHDT and CDR2 is FYEKMQ (reference sequence). The CDR3 loop spans 15 amino acids. The CDR3 loop reads CASKKSGLATETQYF. The CDR3 DNA reads as TGTGCCAGCAAGAAATCGGGACTAGCGACAGAGACCCAGTACTTC. Combining the CDR3 with reference TRBV13 and TRBJ2-5 gives the whole variable domain AAGVIQSPRHLIKEKRETATLKCYPIPRHDTVYWYQQGPGQDPQFLISFYEKMQSDKGSIPDRFSAQQFSDYHSELNMSSLELGDSALYFCASKKSGLATETQYFGPGTRLLVL.

The rearrangement links TRBV6-1 to TRBJ2-5, with 8 bases lining up with TRBD2. V was pared by 2 bases and J by 4 bases, with 6 bases of the junction left unmatched. The germline gives CDR1 MNHNS, CDR2 SASEGT. The CDR3 covers 15 residues. DNA for the CDR3: TGTGCCAGCAGTGAAATAGCGGGGCGGGGAGAGACCCAGTACTTC. Translation: CASSEIAGRGETQYF.

This clone came up once. Other DNA sequences of this sample code for an identical CDR3. V gene TRBV12-3 or TRBV12-4 combines with J gene TRBJ1-1, with D maybe TRBD1 (5 bases). Trimming took off 5 bases at V and 1 base at J, with 8 bases between the two ends. The CDR3 sequence is 13 residues long. CDR3 nucleotide sequence: TGTGCCAGCAGTCTCACAGGGAACACTGAAGCTTTCTTT. This translates into CASSLTGNTEAFF.

The rearrangement uses TRBV4-1 and TRBJ2-3; D is perhaps TRBD2 (6 bases). This CDR3 spans 16 amino acids. The ends were cut back, 0 bases at V and 0 bases at J, with 10 bases in the middle. From germline, CDR1 is MGHRA and CDR2 YSYEKL. CDR3 residues: CASSQDSGPSTDTQYF. DNA for the CDR3: TGCGCCAGCAGCCAAGATAGCGGACCTAGCACAGATACGCAGTATTTT.

V and J are TRBV7-9 and TRBJ1-2; TRBD1 matches at 7 bases. This CDR3 has 13 amino acids. The J segment lost 7 bases and the V segment lost 1 base, leaving 3 bases of the junction unmatched. The V gene's germline CDR1 is SEHNR and CDR2 FQNEAQ (reference sequence). The CDR3 loop is CASSLGQGSGYTF. The CDR3 region has the DNA TGTGCCAGCAGCTTAGGACAGGGCAGTGGCTACACCTTC.

V gene TRBV2 combines with J gene TRBJ2-1, with unresolved D. In germline, CDR1 is SNHLY, CDR2 FYNNEI. Trimming pared 3 bases from V and 7 bases from J, leaving 7 bases between. This CDR3 is built from 12 residues. The CDR3: CASSDPRNEQFF. The CDR3 region has the DNA TGTGCCAGCAGTGATCCGAGGAATGAGCAGTTCTTC.

The J gene is TRBJ2-1, the V gene TRBV28; TRBD1 matches at 9 bases. V lost 4 bases, J lost 4 bases, and 8 bases stayed unmatched. The CDR3 is 16 amino acids. The germline gives CDR1 MDHEN, CDR2 SYDVKM. CDR3 sequence: CASSSPGTGTYNEQFF. The CDR3 bases are TGTGCCAGCAGTTCTCCCGGGACAGGGACTTACAATGAGCAGTTCTTC. Based on the CDR3 plus reference TRBV28 and TRBJ2-1, the full variable domain is DVKVTQSSRYLVKRTGEKVFLECVQDMDHENMFWYRQDPGLGLRLIYFSYDVKMKEKGDIPEGYSVSREKKERFSLILESASTNQTSMYLCASSSPGTGTYNEQFFGPGTRLTVL.

This clone has a handful of counts. The chain recombines TRBV2 with TRBJ2-1, with D tentatively TRBD2 (6 bases). The CDR3 has 14 amino acids. Germline V gene lookup returns CDR1 SNHLY and CDR2 FYNNEI. V was shortened by 3 bases and J by 9 bases, with 15 bases between the two germline ends. The CDR3 DNA sequence: TGTGCCAGCAGTGATCGGGCGACTAGTTTTGAGCAGTTCTTC. It specifies CASSDRATSFEQFF.

The J gene is TRBJ1-2, the V gene TRBV3-1 (or the pseudogene TRBV3-2); 8 bases are shared with TRBD1. The CDR3 loop spans 15 amino acids. Germline V gives CDR1 LGHDT, CDR2 YNNKEL (reference sequence). The ends lost 4 bases at V and 4 bases at J; junction bases unmatched: 8. The CDR3 sequence is CASSPQTGVPYGYTF. CDR3 bases: TGTGCCAGCAGCCCCCAGACAGGGGTTCCCTATGGCTACACCTTC.

This chain connects TRBV20-1 to TRBJ2-7; the D gene is possibly TRBD2 (5 bases). Germline V lookup: CDR1 DFQATT, CDR2 SNEGSKA (reference sequence). Trimming cost V 3 bases and J 3 bases, with 12 bases left between them. The CDR3 is 13 residues long. The CDR3 DNA sequence: TGCAGTGCTAGTTTCGGGGAGAACTACGAGCAGTACTTC. The encoded protein is CSASFGENYEQYF.

The rearrangement uses TRBV4-2 and TRBJ2-3, with TRBD2 identical over 13 bases. This CDR3 contains 16 residues. The germline V gene has CDR1 LGHNA and CDR2 YNFKEQ. Unmatched junction bases numbered 1, after V lost 0 bases and J lost 4 bases. CDR3 DNA: TGTGCCAGCAGCCAAGAACTAGCGGGAGGGCCAGATACGCAGTATTTT. This encodes CASSQELAGGPDTQYF.

The chain is built from TRBV10-3 and TRBJ1-2; 9 bases map to TRBD1. Germline CDR1 and CDR2: ENHRY and SYGVKD. V lost 4 bases and J lost 8; bases outside the gene matches: 2. The CDR3 is 12 residues long. CDR3 nucleotides: TGTGCCATCAGTGTGGGACAGGGAGGCTACACCTTC. This sequence encodes CAISVGQGGYTF.

This rearrangement joins TRBV18 to TRBJ1-6; D unresolved. The CDR3 loop spans 13 amino acids. V was trimmed by 3 bases and J by 11 bases, leaving 11 bases between them. Germline CDR1 is KGHSH and CDR2 is LQKENI. CDR3 loop: CASSPTQDPPLHF. The CDR3 coding sequence is TGTGCCAGCTCACCTACACAAGATCCACCCCTCCACTTT.

The table lists this clone with a few counts. This chain uses TRBV7-2 with TRBJ2-7, with 11 nucleotides matching TRBD2. There are 14 residues in the CDR3. The germline gives CDR1 SGHTA, CDR2 FQGNSA. The V and J ends lost 7 bases and 1 base, in that order; junction bases with no gene match: 3. The CDR3 spells CASTTSGSSYEQYF. In DNA, the CDR3 is TGTGCCAGCACAACTAGCGGGAGTTCCTACGAGCAGTACTTC.

J is TRBJ2-1 and V is TRBV5-5; 9 nucleotides match TRBD1. CDR1 is SGHKS, CDR2 YYEKEE, per germline (reference sequence). The junction had 11 bases not matched to a gene; V was cut back by 4 bases and J by 6 bases. CDR3 length equals 16 residues. The CDR3 coding sequence is TGTGCCAGCAGCCCAAATACAGGGGGCTCTCGCAATGAGCAGTTCTTC. Translation gives CASSPNTGGSRNEQFF.

The chain couples TRBV4-1 to TRBJ1-2; the D is unclear. V lost 0 bases and J lost 4, with 9 bases in between. Per the germline V gene, CDR1 is MGHRA and CDR2 is YSYEKL. The CDR3 is made up of 14 amino acids. The CDR3: CASSQDSEFYGYTF. As DNA, the CDR3 is TGCGCCAGCAGCCAAGATTCAGAATTCTATGGCTACACCTTC.